This TCR beta chain was retrieved from a study of CD8+ T cells in alopecia areata. Across the whole study: Treatment comprised oral tofacitinib, 5 to 10 mg twice daily, in treated patients. Study results and caveats: Sequencing of scalp tissue also captures the resident alphabeta T cells of normal skin.

Trimming took 1 base from V and 4 from J, leaving 20 bases between them. The germline V gene has CDR1 LGHNA and CDR2 YNFKEQ. The CDR3 has 17 residues. Details on this clone: Its target is not known.

Following extraction, RNA underwent reverse transcription to cDNA, which served as the sequencing template. Data came from immunoSEQ multiplex PCR; TCRdb stores just in-frame clones and leaves some out. The sample gives approximately 180,000 clones, 50% to 70% of which show up once; approximately 14% is in the top ten. This TCR derives from a human donor with alopecia areata. V is TRBV4-2 and J is TRBJ2-7; no definite D call. This specimen was CD4+ T cells sorted from blood, taken at week 0. The CDR3 reads CASSQGPQRYTPYEQYF. CDR3 nucleotides: TGTGCCAGCAGCCAAGGCCCACAGAGATACACCCCTTACGAGCAGTACTTC.